The 24 T cell receptor beta chains in this list originate from one sample, sequenced in a study of blood T cell repertoires in COVID-19. Sequencing was performed with immunoSEQ multiplex PCR; in TCRdb, only in-frame clones are kept and a portion is missing. Of about 26,000 clones listed, 83% were seen once; the top ten hold about 25%. Sample: peripheral blood. These receptor sequences come from a human donor in a cohort sampled during active COVID-19.

The chain uses TRBV5-1 and TRBJ1-1, with D possibly TRBD1 on 5 matching bases. Germline values: CDR1 SGHRS, CDR2 YFSETQ. V was trimmed by 2 bases and J by 4 bases, leaving 9 bases between them. The CDR3 runs 13 residues. The CDR3 nucleotides read TGCGCCAGCAGCTTACAGGAGGGCACTGAAGCTTTCTTT. Residues: CASSLQEGTEAFF.

The genes are TRBV18 and TRBJ2-3; 8 bases are shared with TRBD2. This CDR3 contains 19 residues. The junction had 18 bases not matched to a gene; V was cut back by 4 bases and J by 3 bases. Germline loops: CDR1 KGHSH, CDR2 LQKENI. CDR3 DNA: TGTGCCAGCTCACTCCTCCTAAGGAACGGGGGGGCCCTGACAGATACGCAGTATTTT. Translation gives CASSLLLRNGGALTDTQYF.

The V gene is TRBV30, the J gene TRBJ2-2; D perhaps matches TRBD1 (5 bases). Germline CDR1 reads GTSNPN; CDR2 reads SVGIG (reference sequence). V lost 2 bases and J lost 6, with 10 bases in between. The CDR3 has 13 residues. This CDR3 is CAWSIQGSGELFF. Written as DNA, the CDR3 is TGTGCCTGGAGTATTCAGGGATCCGGGGAGCTGTTTTTT.

V usage is TRBV21-1 and J usage is TRBJ2-1; TRBD2, the table's D call, lacks a check against the DNA. TRBV21-1 is flagged as a pseudogene. This CDR3 is 17 amino acids long. The CDR3 spells CASSKGPRAGYYNEQFF. The CDR3 DNA reads as TGTGCCAGCAGCAAAGGTCCTCGAGCGGGGTACTACAATGAGCAGTTCTTC.

This clone has only one observation. The rearrangement joins TRBV5-1 to TRBJ2-1; 14 bases are shared with TRBD2. The V gene end was trimmed by 4 bases and the J gene end by 4 bases; junction bases not matched to a gene: 7. Germline V gene data show CDR1 as SGHRS and CDR2 as YFSETQ. The CDR3 covers 17 residues. For the CDR3, the DNA is TGCGCCAGCAGCCCCGGACTAGCGGGGGGAGCATACAATGAGCAGTTCTTC. Translation: CASSPGLAGGAYNEQFF.

The genes are TRBV5-1 and TRBJ1-1; 7 nucleotides match TRBD1. The CDR3 consists of 14 residues. V gave up 0 bases and J gave up 2 bases; unmatched junction bases: 1. Germline loops: CDR1 SGHRS, CDR2 YFSETQ. The CDR3 nucleotides are TGCGCCAGCAGCTTGGGGGACAGTAACACTGAAGCTTTCTTT. This sequence encodes CASSLGDSNTEAFF. Supplemented by reference TRBV5-1 and TRBJ1-1, the full variable domain reads KAGVTQTPRYLIKTRGQQVTLSCSPISGHRSVSWYQQTPGQGLQFLFEYFSETQRNKGNFPGRFSGRQFSNSRSEMNVSTLELGDSALYLCASSLGDSNTEAFFGQGTRLTVV.

The chain couples TRBV3-1 (or the pseudogene TRBV3-2) to TRBJ2-1; maybe TRBD2 (6 bases). The CDR3 is 16 residues long. V lost 0 bases to trimming and J lost 3 bases, with 12 bases between them. Germline values: CDR1 LGHDT, CDR2 YNNKEL (reference sequence). CDR3 nucleotides: TGTGCCAGCAGCCAAGATCGCAGGGACTTCTACAATGAGCAGTTCTTC. This translates into CASSQDRRDFYNEQFF.

The gene calls are TRBV4-2 and TRBJ2-2, with 12 bases aligning to TRBD2. Per germline, CDR1 LGHNA and CDR2 YNFKEQ. V dropped 4 bases and J dropped 7; count of bases not matched to a gene: 4. This CDR3 has 15 amino acids. In nucleotides, the CDR3 is TGTGCCAGCAGCCCTAGCGGGGGGGCCGGCGGGGAGCTGTTTTTT. It codes for CASSPSGGAGGELFF.

The chain carries TRBV29-1 and TRBJ2-2, with TRBD2 as a possible D gene (6 bases). Germline V gene lookup returns CDR1 SQVTM and CDR2 ANQGSEA. CDR3 size: 15 residues. Trimming removed 5 bases from V and 1 base from J, with 14 bases in between. The CDR3 here is CSVRTGTGNTGELFF. As DNA, the CDR3 is TGCAGCGTTCGGACCGGGACTGGGAACACCGGGGAGCTGTTTTTT.

The CDR3 reads CASSSKAGQETQYF. The CDR3 DNA sequence: TGTGCCAGCAGCTCGAAAGCGGGTCAAGAGACCCAGTACTTC. V gene TRBV7-9 combines with J gene TRBJ2-5, with a weak D call TRBD2 (6 bases). Germline CDR1 is SEHNR and CDR2 is FQNEAQ (reference sequence). The germline V and J ends were trimmed by 4 bases and 2 bases, with 11 bases remaining between them. The length of the CDR3 is 14 residues.

The chain joins TRBV5-1 to TRBJ2-7; D uncertain. Germline V lookup: CDR1 SGHRS, CDR2 YFSETQ. V was cut by 3 bases and J by 3 bases, with 13 bases left in between. The CDR3 has 14 amino acids. The CDR3 DNA follows: TGCGCCAGCAGCTATCAGACGGAGAACTACGAGCAGTACTTC. As protein: CASSYQTENYEQYF.

This chain joins TRBV6-5 and TRBJ2-5; D unclear. Germline CDR1 reads MNHEY; CDR2 reads SVGAGI. The CDR3 spans 11 residues. V lost 6 bases to trimming and J lost 1 base, with 3 bases between them. The CDR3 region is CASSRQETQYF. The CDR3 DNA reads as TGTGCCAGCAGCCGCCAAGAGACCCAGTACTTC.

The chain is built from TRBV7-2 and TRBJ1-4; perhaps TRBD1 as D (6 bases). Trimming cost V 5 bases and J 8 bases, with 9 bases left between them. Germline V lookup: CDR1 SGHTA, CDR2 FQGNSA. The CDR3 is 12 amino acids. The DNA of the CDR3 is TGTGCCAGCAGCCACGGACAGGAAAAACTGTTTTTT. This encodes CASSHGQEKLFF.

This chain uses TRBV28 with TRBJ2-1; D is perhaps TRBD2 (6 bases). With 3 bases removed from V and 9 bases from J, the gap between germline ends came to 18 bases. Germline assignment: CDR1 MDHEN and CDR2 SYDVKM. The CDR3 covers 15 residues. CDR3 in amino acids: CASSFGPQAGSEQFF. The CDR3 DNA is TGTGCCAGCAGTTTTGGACCACAGGCGGGGTCTGAGCAGTTCTTC.

The CDR3 DNA reads TGTGCCAGCAGCTACCGACAGGGAAGATCTGGAAACACCATATATTTT. This gives the protein CASSYRQGRSGNTIYF. V is TRBV13 and J is TRBJ1-3; 7 bases agree with TRBD1. V shed 4 bases, J shed 1 base, and the junction held 7 bases outside the gene matches. CDR1 is PRHDT and CDR2 is FYEKMQ in the germline V gene (reference sequence). This CDR3 has 16 amino acids.

The chain joins TRBV9 to TRBJ2-3, with D unclear. The CDR3 covers 14 residues. Per germline, CDR1 SGDLS and CDR2 YYNGEE. The V gene lost 3 bases and the J gene lost 1 base, with 9 bases spanning the gap. In DNA form, the CDR3 reads TGTGCCAGCAGCGCGAGAATTGGCACAGATACGCAGTATTTT. This translates into CASSARIGTDTQYF.

The chain recombines TRBV29-1 with TRBJ1-2; D is possibly TRBD1 (5 bases). From germline, CDR1 is SQVTM and CDR2 ANQGSEA. The CDR3 has 13 amino acids. V was cut by 0 bases and J by 5 bases, with 10 bases left in between. The CDR3 sequence is CSVEDRGRYGYTF. The CDR3 nucleotides are TGCAGCGTTGAAGATCGGGGGAGGTATGGCTACACCTTC.

The genes are TRBV7-2 and TRBJ1-1, with D perhaps matching TRBD1 (6 bases). V gave up 4 bases and J gave up 2 bases, with 11 bases separating them. The germline gives CDR1 SGHTA, CDR2 FQGNSA. This CDR3 is 14 amino acids long. The CDR3 sequence is CASSYDRHNTEAFF. CDR3 DNA sequence: TGTGCCAGCAGCTATGACAGGCACAACACTGAAGCTTTCTTT. Variable domain in full (rest from reference TRBV7-2 and TRBJ1-1): GAGVSQSPSNKVTEKGKDVELRCDPISGHTALYWYRQSLGQGLEFLIYFQGNSAPDKSGLPSDRFSAERTGGSVSTLTIQRTQQEDSAVYLCASSYDRHNTEAFFGQGTRLTVV.

This chain links TRBV5-1 with TRBJ2-7; 9 bases are shared with TRBD2. Germline V gene lookup returns CDR1 SGHRS and CDR2 YFSETQ. The CDR3 covers 15 residues. Trimming took 0 bases from V and 5 from J; bases not matched to a gene: 6. The CDR3 DNA reads as TGCGCCAGCAGCTTGGTAGGGACTAGCTTAGACGAGCAGTACTTC. Translating gives CASSLVGTSLDEQYF.

This clone showed up just once. This chain uses TRBV7-6 with TRBJ2-5; 9 nucleotides line up with TRBD2. V lost 3 bases to trimming and J lost 4 bases; unmatched junction nucleotides: 3. Per the germline V gene, CDR1 is SGHVS and CDR2 is FNYEAQ. The CDR3 sequence is 14 residues long. This CDR3 is CASSLGGGGETQYF. The CDR3 DNA reads as TGTGCCAGCAGCTTGGGCGGGGGGGGAGAGACCCAGTACTTC.

The genes are TRBV27 and TRBJ2-1, with a tentative D call TRBD1 (5 bases). In germline, CDR1 is MNHEY, CDR2 SMNVEV (reference sequence). Trimming took 7 bases from V and 4 from J, leaving 11 bases between them. CDR3 length equals 13 residues. DNA for the CDR3: TGTGCCAGCATAGGGGCTGCATACAATGAGCAGTTCTTC. This gives the protein CASIGAAYNEQFF.

The chain has TRBV18 and TRBJ2-7; D might be TRBD2 (6 bases). Germline V gives CDR1 KGHSH, CDR2 LQKENI. V lost 4 bases and J 2 bases, leaving 21 bases between the germline ends. The CDR3 totals 17 residues. The CDR3: CASSLMPGGDFPYEQYF. The CDR3 nucleotides read TGTGCCAGCTCACTCATGCCCGGCGGGGATTTCCCCTACGAGCAGTACTTC.

V usage is TRBV6-5 and J usage is TRBJ2-2, with D tentatively TRBD1 (6 bases). Germline-derived CDR1 and CDR2 are MNHEY and SVGAGI. Trimming left V 7 bases short and J 1 base short, with 13 bases between. The CDR3 has 15 amino acids. As DNA, the CDR3 is TGTGCCAGCACCCTATTACAGGGGAACACCGGGGAGCTGTTTTTT. Translated, it gives CASTLLQGNTGELFF.

The chain has TRBV4-2 and TRBJ2-4; D is unresolved. V was shortened by 0 bases and J by 0 bases, with 6 bases between the two germline ends. This CDR3 spans 15 amino acids. From germline, CDR1 is LGHNA and CDR2 YNFKEQ. This chain's CDR3 is CASSQDLRAKNIQYF. CDR3 in DNA: TGTGCCAGCAGCCAAGATCTCAGAGCCAAAAACATTCAGTACTTC.